Listed here are 9 T cell receptor beta chains from one sample, sequenced in a study of tumor-infiltrating lymphocytes in primary liver carcinoma. Scientists recovered RNA and DNA together from roughly 20-30 mg of unsorted bulk tissue. With a constant-region primer, TCR beta cDNA was made from 450 to 550 ng of total RNA. Slightly modified ARM-PCR served as the procedure for the TCR beta libraries. These libraries came from three rounds of nested multiplex PCR. For approximately 11 cycles apiece, the opening two PCR rounds ran with TRBV1-TRBV30 forward primers and a C-beta reverse primer. TCRdb re-called the multiplex PCR reads through MiXCR, storing one row per CDR3 protein. The sample has about 37,000 distinct CDR3 sequences, roughly 80% seen once. The sample taken for sequencing was tumor-adjacent normal liver tissue. The receptor source for this set is a middle-aged man with primary liver carcinoma and hepatitis B virus infection.

Points on this clonotype: The CDR3 does not end in the conserved phenylalanine or tryptophan, so this is likely a read error. The genes are TRBV12-3 or TRBV12-4 and TRBJ2-1, with D possibly TRBD1 on 6 matching bases. V lost 9 bases and J 10 bases, leaving 16 bases between the germline ends. The CDR3 has 12 residues. CDR3 nucleotides: TGTGCCAGTACCAGGGGAGACTACGAGCAGTTCCTC. Residues: CASTRGDYEQFL.

Concerning this clonotype itself: This CDR3 fails to terminate in the conserved phenylalanine or tryptophan, so it likely reflects a read error. This chain connects TRBV11-3 to TRBJ2-1; 7 nucleotides agree with TRBD2. CDR1 and CDR2 (germline): SGHNT, YENEEA. The CDR3 runs to 13 residues. Here the CDR3 DNA reads TGTGTCAGTAGCTCGGGAGGTAGCTGGGAGCAGTTCCTC. Encoded protein: CVSSSGGSWEQFL.

Regarding this clonotype: Since no conserved phenylalanine or tryptophan closes the CDR3, a read error is the likely cause. The genes are TRBV7-8 and TRBJ2-7; the D gene is possibly TRBD2 (5 bases). CDR3 length equals 13 residues. With 5 bases removed from V and 0 bases from J, the gap between germline ends came to 8 bases. Germline CDR1 SGHVS, CDR2 FQNEAQ. This CDR3 is CASSTDYSYEQYL. The CDR3 DNA reads TGTGCCAGCAGCACTGACTACTCCTACGAGCAGTACTTG.

V and J are TRBV12-3 or TRBV12-4 and TRBJ1-4; possibly TRBD1 for D (5 bases). Trimming removed 4 bases at V and 5 bases at J, with 23 bases between. The CDR3 is made up of 18 amino acids. The CDR3 nucleotides read TGTGCCAGCAGTTCCCCAAAAAGCTGTTCAGGGAGCAATGAAAAACTGTTTTTT. Translation: CASSSPKSCSGSNEKLFF.

With regard to this clonotype: One end of the junction fails to match germline, which may point to a read error. The genes are TRBV10-3 and TRBJ2-3; a possible D gene is TRBD2 (5 bases). Germline values: CDR1 ENHRY, CDR2 SYGVKD. The CDR3 loop spans 14 amino acids. The CDR3 sequence is CVINESGSTDTQYF. In nucleotides, the CDR3 is TGTGTCATCAATGAGAGCGGCAGCACAGATACGCAGTATTTT.

About this clonotype itself: A read error may account for a junction end that differs from germline. V gene TRBV5-1 combines with J gene TRBJ1-1, with D perhaps matching TRBD1 (6 bases). From germline, CDR1 is SGHRS and CDR2 YFSETQ. The CDR3 contains 14 residues. This chain's CDR3 is CSSSPTGGYTEAFF. DNA of the CDR3: TGCTCCAGCAGCCCGACAGGAGGGTACACTGAAGCTTTCTTT.

On this clonotype itself: A junction boundary mismatches the germline segment, possibly from a read error. This chain uses TRBV6-5 with TRBJ1-1, with TRBD1 matching 9 bases. Germline CDR1 and CDR2: MNHEY and SVGAGI. This CDR3 is 13 amino acids long. CDR3 nucleotide sequence: TGTACCAGCAGTAGGACAGGGGAAACAGAAGTTTTCTTT. This sequence encodes CTSSRTGETEVFF.

As regards this clonotype: The junction departs from germline at one end; a sequencing error may be responsible. The chain has TRBV6-2 or TRBV6-3 and TRBJ2-3; TRBD2 is a possible D gene (6 bases). This CDR3 has 16 amino acids. Germline-derived CDR1 and CDR2 are MNHEY and SVGEGT. The CDR3 DNA reads TGTGCCAGCCTCGCGGGGTGGGCGCCGGGCACAAATACACAGTATTTT. Protein sequence: CASLAGWAPGTNTQYF.

The chain couples TRBV6-4 to TRBJ2-1, with 7 bases aligning to TRBD2. Germline V gene data show CDR1 as MRHNA and CDR2 as SNTAGT. This CDR3 has 16 residues. V shed 9 bases and J 5 bases; nucleotides not matched to a gene: 16. DNA for the CDR3: TGTGCCAGTAGCATAAAAGGGACTAACGGGAACAATGAGCAGTTCTTC. It yields the protein CASSIKGTNGNNEQFF.